The 16 T cell receptor beta chains given below trace back to one sample, sequenced in a study of T cells after posttransplantation cyclophosphamide. Profiling relied on immunoSEQ multiplex PCR, and the TCRdb table lists in-frame clones only, not all of them. This sample carries tens of thousands of clones, none of them present only once. Sequencing was performed on PBMCs. The receptors originated from a woman between 55 and 75 years old in good health, CMV-negative, and a related stem cell transplant donor.

This clone has at least ten counts. The chain links TRBV10-3 to TRBJ2-7; TRBD2 aligns across 9 bases. Germline V gene data show CDR1 as ENHRY and CDR2 as SYGVKD. Losses at the gene ends were 7 bases for V and 6 bases for J; bases not matched to a gene: 13. The CDR3 is 15 amino acids. CDR3 protein: CAIKTIAGESLEQYF. In DNA, the CDR3 is TGTGCCATCAAAACTATAGCGGGAGAATCCCTCGAGCAGTACTTC.

Ten or more counts support this clone. The chain combines TRBV6-5 with TRBJ2-4; possible D gene TRBD2, 6 bases. The CDR3 spans 13 residues. Trimming pared 5 bases from V and 9 bases from J, leaving 14 bases between. The germline CDR1 and CDR2 sequences are MNHEY and SVGAGI. The CDR3 region is CASSDRRGTIQYF. The CDR3 DNA reads TGTGCCAGCAGTGACCGGCGGGGAACCATTCAGTACTTC.

A remark on this clone: At one of its ends the junction is not consistent with the germline gene, which may arise from a read error. This sequence joins TRBV5-4 and TRBJ2-5; D possibly corresponds to TRBD2 (5 bases). The CDR3 consists of 12 residues. Germline V lookup: CDR1 SGHNT, CDR2 YYREEE (reference sequence). The CDR3 bases are TGTGCCAGCAGCCCCCGCGACAACGAGCGGCACTTC. Its protein is CASSPRDNERHF. Full variable domain (missing parts from reference TRBV5-4 and TRBJ2-5): ETGVTQSPTHLIKTRGQQVTLRCSSQSGHNTVSWYQQALGQGPQFIFQYYREEENGRGNFPPRFSGLQFPNYSSELNVNALELDDSALYLCASSPRDNERHFGPGTRLLVL.

This clone was counted many times. This chain links TRBV5-4 with TRBJ1-2; the match to TRBD1 covers 7 bases. J gave up 4 bases and V 1 base, and 1 base lay outside the gene matches. Germline values: CDR1 SGHNT, CDR2 YYREEE (reference sequence). This CDR3 comprises 13 residues. The CDR3, as DNA: TGTGCCAGCAGCTTGTCAGGGGGCTATGGCTACACCTTC. This codes for CASSLSGGYGYTF.

This clone has ten or more counts. The rearrangement joins TRBV7-2 to TRBJ2-6; possible D gene TRBD2, 5 bases. The CDR3 runs 16 residues. Trimming took 5 bases from V and 4 from J, leaving 15 bases between them. CDR1 and CDR2 from the germline V gene are SGHTA and FQGNSA. In nucleotides, the CDR3 is TGTGCCAGCAGCACTGGGCCCCCGGGGGGGGCCAACGTCCTGACTTTC. It codes for CASSTGPPGGANVLTF.

This clone came up many times. This rearrangement joins TRBV5-1 to TRBJ2-5; 12 nucleotides match TRBD2. There are 16 residues in the CDR3. The ends lost 7 bases at V and 2 bases at J; junction bases unmatched: 9. CDR1 and CDR2 (germline): SGHRS, YFSETQ. CDR3 sequence: CASFLAGGPGQETQYF. CDR3 nucleotides: TGCGCCAGCTTTCTAGCGGGAGGGCCTGGTCAAGAGACCCAGTACTTC.

The sample holds many counts of this clone. The rearrangement uses TRBV27 and TRBJ2-7, with 12 positions matching TRBD1. The ends lost 6 bases at V and 5 bases at J; junction bases unmatched: 8. Germline CDR1 MNHEY, CDR2 SMNVEV (reference sequence). CDR3 length: 15 amino acids. The CDR3 nucleotides read TGTGCCAGCAGCACCCTGGGACAGGGGGCCCACGAGCAGTACTTC. Its protein is CASSTLGQGAHEQYF.

This clone appeared many times. The V and J genes are TRBV6-4 and TRBJ1-1; possibly TRBD1 for D (5 bases). Germline values: CDR1 MRHNA, CDR2 SNTAGT. The CDR3 totals 13 residues. Trimming left V 3 bases short and J 0 bases short, with 5 bases between. The CDR3 loop is CASSEGVNTEAFF. In nucleotides, the CDR3 is TGTGCCAGCAGTGAAGGGGTGAACACTGAAGCTTTCTTT.

This clone was seen many times. The chain is built from TRBV6-6 and TRBJ1-4; TRBD1 might be the D (5 bases). Germline CDR1 and CDR2: MNHNY and SVGAGI (reference sequence). CDR3 length equals 15 residues. Trimming took off 6 bases at V and 8 bases at J, with 19 bases between the two ends. CDR3 in amino acids: CASSEVVGGGEKLFF. The DNA for the CDR3 is TGTGCCAGCAGCGAGGTTGTGGGCGGGGGGGAAAAACTGTTTTTT.

In this sample, this clone turned up many times. The V call is TRBV5-6, the J call TRBJ1-2; D may be TRBD1 (5 bases). Trimming stripped 0 bases from V and 4 bases from J, with 7 bases between. The CDR3 has 13 amino acids. Germline V CDR1 and CDR2: SGHDT, YYEEEE. The CDR3 nucleotides are TGTGCCAGCAGCTTGGGACAGCCCTATGGCTACACCTTC. It translates to CASSLGQPYGYTF.

This clone was seen at least ten times. This sequence joins TRBV5-4 and TRBJ2-7; 11 bases align to TRBD1. Trimming removed 4 bases from V and 5 bases from J; junction bases left unmatched: 8. The CDR3 runs 15 residues. In germline, CDR1 is SGHNT, CDR2 YYREEE (reference sequence). The CDR3: CASSRTGGTFDEQYF. The CDR3, as DNA: TGTGCCAGCAGCCGGACAGGGGGCACCTTTGACGAGCAGTACTTC.

A few counts support this clone. V is TRBV19 and J is TRBJ1-5; 10 positions agree with TRBD1. CDR1 and CDR2 from the germline V gene are LNHDA and SQIVND (reference sequence). Losses at the gene ends were 3 bases for V and 4 bases for J; bases not matched to a gene: 9. The CDR3 contains 17 residues. CDR3 in DNA: TGTGCCAGTAGTATTTGGCGGGACAGGGGCTCTAATCAGCCCCAGCATTTT. It translates to CASSIWRDRGSNQPQHF.

This clone was counted ten times or more. V is TRBV7-9 and J is TRBJ2-2; unclear D gene. This CDR3 has 14 amino acids. CDR1 and CDR2 (germline): SEHNR, FQNEAQ (reference sequence). V was cut by 5 bases and J by 3 bases, with 10 bases left in between. The CDR3 loop reads CASSGSVYTGELFF. Here the CDR3 DNA reads TGTGCCAGCAGCGGCAGCGTCTACACCGGGGAGCTGTTTTTT.

This clone was observed at least ten times. The chain combines TRBV7-9 with TRBJ1-6; D not resolved. This CDR3 has 12 residues. The V end was cut by 6 bases, the J end by 15 bases, with 15 bases between. The V gene's germline CDR1 is SEHNR and CDR2 FQNEAQ (reference sequence). The CDR3 reads CASSDEARILHF. CDR3 in DNA: TGTGCCAGCAGTGATGAAGCCCGCATCCTCCACTTT.

This clone was seen repeatedly, ten times or more. The J gene is TRBJ2-1, the V gene TRBV28; a weak D match, TRBD2 (5 bases). Looked up from germline, CDR1 is MDHEN and CDR2 is SYDVKM. The CDR3 contains 14 residues. The ends were cut back, 2 bases at V and 3 bases at J, with 8 bases in the middle. CDR3 region: CASSLRGHYNEQFF. CDR3 DNA: TGTGCCAGCAGTTTAAGAGGGCACTACAATGAGCAGTTCTTC.

In this sample, this clone turned up many times. The chain combines TRBV9 with TRBJ2-1; TRBD1 matches at 8 bases. Unmatched junction bases numbered 5, after V lost 2 bases and J lost 7 bases. The CDR3 is made up of 14 amino acids. Germline V gene data show CDR1 as SGDLS and CDR2 as YYNGEE. This CDR3 reads CASSVGRGQNEQFF. The CDR3 nucleotides are TGTGCCAGCAGCGTGGGCAGGGGGCAAAATGAGCAGTTCTTC.